The 9 T cell receptor beta chains presented below share a single source sample, sequenced in a study of control samples from healthy donors and cancer patients. Libraries were prepared by immunoSEQ multiplex PCR; TCRdb keeps only in-frame clonotypes and omits some of them. The top ten clones hold roughly 20% of a sample with tens of thousands of clones, around 87% of them seen once. Sequenced sample: blood. The source of these receptors is a man in his fifties or sixties in good health.

The chain combines TRBV28 with TRBJ2-5; 8 bases agree with TRBD1. The germline V gene encodes CDR1 MDHEN and CDR2 SYDVKM. V dropped 10 bases and J dropped 5; count of bases not matched to a gene: 12. This CDR3 has 14 amino acids. CDR3 nucleotides: TGTGCCACACGACCCCGCAGGGGGCGGGAGACCCAGTACTTC. This translates into CATRPRRGRETQYF.

This chain joins TRBV5-1 and TRBJ1-3; no clear D gene. V dropped 0 bases and J dropped 0 bases, with 7 bases sitting between them. The CDR3 is 15 residues long. Germline lookup yields CDR1 SGHRS and CDR2 YFSETQ. As DNA, the CDR3 is TGCGCCAGCAGCTTGGATTGGGGCTCTGGAAACACCATATATTTT. Protein: CASSLDWGSGNTIYF.

This chain links TRBV5-1 with TRBJ2-5; D possibly corresponds to TRBD1 (6 bases). The CDR3 sequence is 14 residues long. The germline CDR1 and CDR2 sequences are SGHRS and YFSETQ. Trimming left V 4 bases short and J 2 bases short, with 12 bases between. CDR3 amino acids: CASSPQGGQETQYF. The CDR3 DNA sequence: TGCGCCAGCAGCCCTCAAGGGGGTCAAGAGACCCAGTACTTC.

V and J are TRBV5-4 and TRBJ1-1; D gene unclear. The CDR3 runs to 13 residues. V shed 0 bases and J shed 1 base, with 4 bases lying between them. Germline values: CDR1 SGHNT, CDR2 YYREEE (reference sequence). The CDR3 protein is CASSLARNTEAFF. The CDR3 nucleotides are TGTGCCAGCAGCTTGGCTCGGAACACTGAAGCTTTCTTT.

The J gene is TRBJ1-2, the V gene TRBV10-2; D is uncertain. With 8 bases removed from V and 5 bases from J, the gap between germline ends came to 18 bases. Germline CDR1 is WSHSY and CDR2 is SAAADI. The CDR3 extends over 14 amino acids. CDR3: CASGGSRDSYGYTF. The CDR3 bases are TGCGCCAGCGGTGGCAGCCGGGATAGTTATGGCTACACCTTC.

V and J are TRBV3-1 (or the pseudogene TRBV3-2) and TRBJ2-5; TRBD2 agrees at 11 bases. The CDR3 consists of 15 residues. Trimming cost V 4 bases and J 3 bases; bases outside gene matches: 4. Germline V gene lookup returns CDR1 LGHDT and CDR2 YNNKEL (reference sequence). The CDR3 DNA reads TGTGCCAGCAGCCCGACTAGCGGGGTCGAAGAGACCCAGTACTTC. Amino acids: CASSPTSGVEETQYF.

The table lists this clone with a few counts. The rearrangement uses TRBV6-5 and TRBJ1-2; D uncertain. The CDR3 loop spans 11 amino acids. Germline loops: CDR1 MNHEY, CDR2 SVGAGI. The V end was cut by 4 bases, the J end by 4 bases, with 4 bases between. The CDR3 spells CASSSGYGYTF. CDR3 coding DNA: TGTGCCAGCAGTTCTGGCTATGGCTACACCTTC.

V usage is TRBV24-1 and J usage is TRBJ2-7; the match to TRBD1 covers 8 bases. J lost 4 bases, V lost 4 bases, and 5 bases had no gene match. Per germline, CDR1 KGHDR and CDR2 SFDVKD. The CDR3 has 14 residues. The CDR3 coding sequence is TGTGCCACCAGTGAATCGGACAGGGTATACGAGCAGTACTTC. Translation gives CATSESDRVYEQYF.

J is TRBJ2-7 and V is TRBV7-8; tentatively, D is TRBD1 (6 bases). Trimming removed 5 bases from V and 5 bases from J, with 19 bases in between. This CDR3 is 15 amino acids long. CDR1 and CDR2 (germline): SGHVS, FQNEAQ. CDR3 nucleotide sequence: TGTGCCAGCAGCAACCCTCAGGGGATCGGCCACGAGCAGTACTTC. It codes for CASSNPQGIGHEQYF. Full variable domain (remainder filled in from reference TRBV7-8 and TRBJ2-7): GAGVSQSPRYKVAKRGQDVALRCDPISGHVSLFWYQQALGQGPEFLTYFQNEAQLDKSGLPSDRFFAERPEGSVSTLKIQRTQQEDSAVYLCASSNPQGIGHEQYFGPGTRLTVT.